These T cell receptor beta chains were read from a single sample in a study of spatial heterogeneity in lung cancer. Each CDR3 protein gets one entry after TCRdb re-called the 5' RACE reads with MiXCR. The sample yields several thousand distinct CDR3 sequences, about 7.1% seen once. Sequenced here: lung tumor tissue, sampled at surgery. These receptors all stem from a male donor with early-stage non-small cell lung cancer. The CDR3 runs from the conserved cysteine through the conserved F or W. The D gene is left open where the match is weak. Clone size appears in some rows only: once, few, many, or a class for an expanded clone.

j_gene: TRBJ1-3
len: 14
abundance: medium-sized
v_gene: TRBV11-2
d_gene: TRBD1
CDR3aa: CASSTGGYGNTIYF
CDR3nt: TGTGCCAGCAGTACAGGGGGCTATGGAAACACCATATATTTT

j_gene: TRBJ1-6
len: 16
abundance: .
v_gene: TRBV18
d_gene: TRBD1
CDR3aa: CASSPRQGGYDSPLHF
CDR3nt: TGTGCCAGCTCACCAAGACAGGGAGGGTATGATTCACCCCTCCACTTT

j_gene: TRBJ2-3
len: 17
abundance: many
v_gene: TRBV5-4
d_gene: .
CDR3aa: CASSLIILPAGTDTQYF
CDR3nt: TGTGCCAGCAGCTTGATTATTTTACCGGCTGGCACAGATACGCAGTATTTT

j_gene: TRBJ2-4
len: 14
abundance: medium-sized
v_gene: TRBV5-6
d_gene: .
CDR3aa: CASSHRATKNIQYF
CDR3nt: TGTGCCAGCAGTCACAGGGCAACCAAAAACATTCAGTACTTC

j_gene: TRBJ2-7
len: 13
abundance: .
v_gene: TRBV12-2
d_gene: .
CDR3aa: CASRLRQGYEQYF
CDR3nt: TGTGCAAGTCGCCTAAGACAGGGCTACGAGCAGTACTTC

j_gene: TRBJ2-7
len: 14
abundance: .
v_gene: TRBV29-1
d_gene: .
CDR3aa: CSVLTTLSSYEQYF
CDR3nt: TGCAGCGTTCTTACGACATTATCCTCCTACGAGCAGTACTTC

j_gene: TRBJ2-1
len: 13
abundance: many
v_gene: TRBV27
d_gene: .
CDR3aa: CASSLPPGGEQFF
CDR3nt: TGTGCCAGCAGTTTGCCCCCCGGGGGCGAGCAGTTCTTC

j_gene: TRBJ1-1
len: 13
abundance: many
v_gene: TRBV7-8
d_gene: .
CDR3aa: CASSFSVNTEAFF
CDR3nt: TGTGCCAGCAGCTTTTCAGTGAACACTGAAGCTTTCTTT

j_gene: TRBJ2-3
len: 13
abundance: many
v_gene: TRBV5-1
d_gene: .
CDR3aa: CASSPQGTDTQYF
CDR3nt: TGCGCCAGCAGCCCCCAGGGGACAGATACGCAGTATTTT

j_gene: TRBJ1-4
len: 15
abundance: many
v_gene: TRBV12-3/TRBV12-4
d_gene: TRBD1
CDR3aa: CASSPRTGGEEKLFF
CDR3nt: TGTGCCAGCAGCCCCAGGACAGGCGGAGAAGAAAAACTGTTTTTT

j_gene: TRBJ2-7
len: 14
abundance: many
v_gene: TRBV20-1
d_gene: TRBD2
CDR3aa: CSARVQLAPYEQYF
CDR3nt: TGCAGTGCTAGAGTCCAACTAGCGCCCTACGAGCAGTACTTC

j_gene: TRBJ1-2
len: 12
abundance: medium-sized
v_gene: TRBV20-1
d_gene: .
CDR3aa: CSASEEEAGYTF
CDR3nt: TGCAGTGCCAGCGAGGAAGAAGCCGGCTACACCTTC

j_gene: TRBJ2-3
len: 14
abundance: many
v_gene: TRBV6-5
d_gene: TRBD1
CDR3aa: CASSYGQGVDTQYF
CDR3nt: TGTGCCAGCAGTTACGGACAGGGAGTAGATACGCAGTATTTT

j_gene: TRBJ2-3
len: 17
abundance: .
v_gene: TRBV7-2
d_gene: .
CDR3aa: CASSESLRGASTDTQYF
CDR3nt: TGTGCCAGCAGCGAATCGTTACGGGGAGCTAGCACAGATACGCAGTATTTT

j_gene: TRBJ1-2
len: 13
abundance: many
v_gene: TRBV7-2
d_gene: TRBD1
CDR3aa: CASSLGATGIGNF
CDR3nt: TGTGCCAGCAGCTTAGGAGCGACAGGGATTGGCAACTTC

j_gene: TRBJ2-5
len: 13
abundance: medium-sized
v_gene: TRBV19
d_gene: .
CDR3aa: CASSIGQQETQYF
CDR3nt: TGTGCCAGTAGTATAGGACAGCAAGAGACCCAGTACTTC

j_gene: TRBJ2-5
len: 18
abundance: many
v_gene: TRBV20-1
d_gene: TRBD2
CDR3aa: CSANGGLETSGSFETQYF
CDR3nt: TGCAGTGCCAATGGTGGCCTAGAGACTAGCGGGAGCTTCGAGACCCAGTACTTC

j_gene: TRBJ1-1
len: 15
abundance: medium-sized
v_gene: TRBV19
d_gene: .
CDR3aa: CASSPGPIMNTEAFF
CDR3nt: TGTGCCAGTAGCCCGGGGCCTATTATGAACACTGAAGCTTTCTTT

j_gene: TRBJ1-5
len: 14
abundance: .
v_gene: TRBV18
d_gene: .
CDR3aa: CASSPNYGDQPQHF
CDR3nt: TGTGCCAGCTCACCAAATTATGGAGATCAGCCCCAGCATTTT

j_gene: TRBJ2-7
len: 11
abundance: .
v_gene: TRBV6-2/TRBV6-3
d_gene: .
CDR3aa: CASSCYYEQYF
CDR3nt: TGTGCCAGCAGTTGCTACTACGAGCAGTACTTC

j_gene: TRBJ1-1
len: 12
abundance: .
v_gene: TRBV20-1
d_gene: .
CDR3aa: CSARDWGTEAFF
CDR3nt: TGCAGTGCTAGAGATTGGGGGACTGAAGCTTTCTTT

j_gene: TRBJ1-1
len: 12
abundance: medium-sized
v_gene: TRBV6-6
d_gene: TRBD1
CDR3aa: CASSYMRTGPFF
CDR3nt: TGTGCCAGCAGTTACATGAGGACAGGCCCTTTCTTT

j_gene: TRBJ2-1
len: 13
abundance: medium-sized
v_gene: TRBV18
d_gene: TRBD1
CDR3aa: CASSSGQDDEQFF
CDR3nt: TGTGCCAGCTCGTCGGGACAGGACGATGAGCAGTTCTTC

j_gene: TRBJ2-1
len: 16
abundance: many
v_gene: TRBV29-1
d_gene: TRBD2
CDR3aa: CSVARFGTSGINEQFF
CDR3nt: TGCAGCGTTGCAAGGTTTGGGACTAGCGGGATAAATGAGCAGTTCTTC

j_gene: TRBJ2-5
len: 13
abundance: .
v_gene: TRBV3-1
d_gene: TRBD1
CDR3aa: CANSRQGAETQYF
CDR3nt: TGTGCCAACTCGAGACAGGGGGCTGAGACCCAGTACTTC

j_gene: TRBJ2-7
len: 12
abundance: many
v_gene: TRBV11-3
d_gene: .
CDR3aa: CASSSGGYEQYF
CDR3nt: TGTGCCAGCAGCTCAGGGGGGTACGAGCAGTACTTC

j_gene: TRBJ2-3
len: 17
abundance: many
v_gene: TRBV10-3
d_gene: .
CDR3aa: CAISESRQGRFTDTQYF
CDR3nt: TGTGCCATCAGTGAAAGTCGGCAGGGGAGATTCACAGATACGCAGTATTTT

j_gene: TRBJ1-6
len: 14
abundance: many
v_gene: TRBV2
d_gene: .
CDR3aa: CASSDTGGNSPLHF
CDR3nt: TGTGCCAGCAGTGATACGGGGGGTAATTCACCCCTCCACTTT

j_gene: TRBJ2-2
len: 14
abundance: medium-sized
v_gene: TRBV27
d_gene: .
CDR3aa: CASSLSRGSGELFF
CDR3nt: TGTGCCAGCAGTTTATCGAGGGGGTCCGGGGAGCTGTTTTTT

j_gene: TRBJ2-7
len: 14
abundance: .
v_gene: TRBV5-1
d_gene: TRBD2
CDR3aa: CASSRSSGSDEQYF
CDR3nt: TGCGCCAGCAGCCGGTCTAGCGGGAGCGACGAGCAGTACTTC

j_gene: TRBJ2-3
len: 15
abundance: .
v_gene: TRBV10-3
d_gene: .
CDR3aa: CAISESILSTDTQYF
CDR3nt: TGTGCCATCAGTGAGTCGATTCTTTCCACAGATACGCAGTATTTT

j_gene: TRBJ2-7
len: 12
abundance: many
v_gene: TRBV20-1
d_gene: TRBD2
CDR3aa: CSVSGSPYEQYF
CDR3nt: TGCAGCGTTAGCGGGAGCCCCTACGAGCAGTACTTC

j_gene: TRBJ2-5
len: 16
abundance: many
v_gene: TRBV7-9
d_gene: TRBD2
CDR3aa: CASSFRLAGNQETQYF
CDR3nt: TGTGCCAGCAGCTTCAGACTAGCGGGAAACCAAGAGACCCAGTACTTC

j_gene: TRBJ2-7
len: 14
abundance: few
v_gene: TRBV9
d_gene: .
CDR3aa: CASSGPRGAYEQYF
CDR3nt: TGTGCCAGCAGCGGGCCCAGGGGGGCCTATGAGCAGTACTTC

j_gene: TRBJ1-2
len: 14
abundance: many
v_gene: TRBV7-8
d_gene: .
CDR3aa: CASSPQPNTYRYTF
CDR3nt: TGTGCCAGCAGCCCACAACCCAATACATATCGCTACACCTTC

j_gene: TRBJ2-5
len: 14
abundance: many
v_gene: TRBV20-1
d_gene: .
CDR3aa: CSARGAEWEETQYF
CDR3nt: TGCAGTGCTAGAGGGGCGGAATGGGAAGAGACCCAGTACTTC

j_gene: TRBJ2-1
len: 13
abundance: many
v_gene: TRBV4-1
d_gene: .
CDR3aa: CASSPREGREQFF
CDR3nt: TGCGCCAGCAGCCCCCGTGAAGGGAGAGAGCAGTTCTTC

j_gene: TRBJ1-2
len: 14
abundance: medium-sized
v_gene: TRBV18
d_gene: .
CDR3aa: CASSPRQGGDGYTF
CDR3nt: TGTGCCAGCTCACCAAGGCAGGGTGGAGATGGCTACACCTTC

j_gene: TRBJ1-4
len: 15
abundance: few
v_gene: TRBV7-2
d_gene: .
CDR3aa: CASSLVGTTNEKLFF
CDR3nt: TGTGCCAGCAGCTTAGTGGGCACAACTAATGAAAAACTGTTTTTT

j_gene: TRBJ2-5
len: 16
abundance: many
v_gene: TRBV7-9
d_gene: TRBD2
CDR3aa: CASSLATAGGYETQYF
CDR3nt: TGTGCCAGCAGCTTAGCGACAGCGGGGGGATACGAGACCCAGTACTTC

j_gene: TRBJ2-3
len: 11
abundance: medium-sized
v_gene: TRBV7-8
d_gene: .
CDR3aa: CASSSMGTQYF
CDR3nt: TGTGCCAGCAGCTCCATGGGTACGCAGTATTTT

j_gene: TRBJ2-5
len: 12
abundance: medium-sized
v_gene: TRBV24-1
d_gene: .
CDR3aa: CATSGHLETQYF
CDR3nt: TGTGCCACCAGTGGGCACTTAGAGACCCAGTACTTC

j_gene: TRBJ2-5
len: 15
abundance: medium-sized
v_gene: TRBV7-2
d_gene: TRBD2
CDR3aa: CASSFSSGGGETQYF
CDR3nt: TGTGCCAGCAGCTTCTCTAGCGGGGGAGGAGAGACCCAGTACTTC

j_gene: TRBJ2-1
len: 14
abundance: many
v_gene: TRBV3-1
d_gene: .
CDR3aa: CASSQVQAINEQFF
CDR3nt: TGTGCCAGCAGCCAAGTCCAGGCTATCAATGAGCAGTTCTTC

j_gene: TRBJ2-1
len: 16
abundance: many
v_gene: TRBV10-3
d_gene: TRBD2
CDR3aa: CAISESLAGGLDEQFF
CDR3nt: TGTGCCATCAGTGAGTCGTTAGCGGGAGGGCTTGATGAGCAGTTCTTC

j_gene: TRBJ2-5
len: 14
abundance: many
v_gene: TRBV27
d_gene: .
CDR3aa: CASSFRRGQETQYF
CDR3nt: TGTGCCAGCAGTTTTCGGCGGGGTCAAGAGACCCAGTACTTC

j_gene: TRBJ2-3
len: 15
abundance: many
v_gene: TRBV7-9
d_gene: TRBD1
CDR3aa: CASSDGQASTDTQYF
CDR3nt: TGTGCCAGCAGCGATGGACAGGCCAGCACAGATACGCAGTATTTT

j_gene: TRBJ1-1
len: 13
abundance: few
v_gene: TRBV2
d_gene: .
CDR3aa: CASSEARNTEAFF
CDR3nt: TGTGCCAGCAGTGAAGCGCGGAACACTGAAGCTTTCTTT

j_gene: TRBJ2-7
len: 15
abundance: many
v_gene: TRBV3-1
d_gene: TRBD2
CDR3aa: CASSQGGLVSYEQYF
CDR3nt: TGTGCCAGCAGCCAAGGCGGACTAGTCAGTTACGAGCAGTACTTC

j_gene: TRBJ1-1
len: 14
abundance: few
v_gene: TRBV20-1
d_gene: .
CDR3aa: CSARGWSGWTEAFF
CDR3nt: TGCAGTGCTAGAGGCTGGAGCGGATGGACTGAAGCTTTCTTT

j_gene: TRBJ2-1
len: 17
abundance: medium-sized
v_gene: TRBV20-1
d_gene: .
CDR3aa: CSAKPQKRDGSYNEQFF
CDR3nt: TGCAGTGCTAAACCACAGAAACGGGATGGGTCCTACAATGAGCAGTTCTTC

j_gene: TRBJ1-6
len: 15
abundance: many
v_gene: TRBV12-3/TRBV12-4
d_gene: .
CDR3aa: CASSFGGVGNSPLHF
CDR3nt: TGTGCCAGCAGTTTCGGAGGGGTGGGGAATTCACCCCTCCACTTT

j_gene: TRBJ2-7
len: 14
abundance: .
v_gene: TRBV6-5
d_gene: .
CDR3aa: CASSRSDGSYEQYF
CDR3nt: TGTGCCAGCAGCCGCTCGGACGGTTCCTACGAGCAGTACTTC